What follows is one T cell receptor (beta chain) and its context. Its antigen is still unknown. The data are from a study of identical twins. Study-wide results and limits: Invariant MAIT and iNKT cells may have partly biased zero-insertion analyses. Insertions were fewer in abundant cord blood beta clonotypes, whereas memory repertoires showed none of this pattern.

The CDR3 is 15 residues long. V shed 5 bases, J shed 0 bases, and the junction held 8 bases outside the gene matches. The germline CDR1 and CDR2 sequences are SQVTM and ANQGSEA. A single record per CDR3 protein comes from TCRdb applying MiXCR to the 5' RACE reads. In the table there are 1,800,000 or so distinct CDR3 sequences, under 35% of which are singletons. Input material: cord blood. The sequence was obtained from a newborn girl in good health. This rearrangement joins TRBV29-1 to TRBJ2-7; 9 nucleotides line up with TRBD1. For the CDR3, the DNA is TGCAGCGTTAAAACCGGGACAGGGAGCTCCTACGAGCAGTACTTC. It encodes CSVKTGTGSSYEQYF.